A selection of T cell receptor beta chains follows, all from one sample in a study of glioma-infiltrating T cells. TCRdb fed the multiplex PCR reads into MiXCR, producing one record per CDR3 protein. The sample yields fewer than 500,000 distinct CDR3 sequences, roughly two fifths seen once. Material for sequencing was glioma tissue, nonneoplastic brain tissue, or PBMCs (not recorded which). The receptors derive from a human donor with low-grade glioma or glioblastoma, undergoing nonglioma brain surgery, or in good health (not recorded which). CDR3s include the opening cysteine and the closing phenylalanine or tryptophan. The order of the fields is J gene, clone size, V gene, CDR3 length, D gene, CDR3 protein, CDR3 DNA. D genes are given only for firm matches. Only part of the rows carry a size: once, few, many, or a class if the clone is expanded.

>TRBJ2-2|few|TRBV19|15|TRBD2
CASSGLARSTGELFF
TGTGCCAGTAGCGGACTAGCGAGAAGCACCGGGGAGCTGTTTTTT
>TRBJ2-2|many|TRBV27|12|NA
CASSLYSGELFF
TGTGCCAGCAGTTTATATTCCGGGGAGCTGTTTTTT
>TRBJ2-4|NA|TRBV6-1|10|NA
CASGQNIQYF
TGTGCCAGCGGGCAGAACATTCAGTACTTC
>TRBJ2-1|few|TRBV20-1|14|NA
CSARINDRGNEQFF
TGCAGTGCTAGGATTAACGATCGGGGCAATGAGCAGTTCTTC
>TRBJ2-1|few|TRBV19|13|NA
CASTLGEGLGQFF
TGTGCCAGTACCCTGGGAGAGGGCCTGGGGCAGTTCTTC
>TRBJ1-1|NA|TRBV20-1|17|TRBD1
CSASSRGTGVFHTEAFF
TGCAGTGCTAGCTCTAGGGGGACAGGGGTTTTCCACACTGAAGCTTTCTTT
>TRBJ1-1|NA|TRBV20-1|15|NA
CSAKSTWGADTEAFF
TGCAGTGCTAAAAGTACGTGGGGGGCGGACACTGAAGCTTTCTTT
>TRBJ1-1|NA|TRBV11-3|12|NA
CASSTGYTEAFF
TGTGCCAGCAGCACAGGGTATACTGAAGCTTTCTTT
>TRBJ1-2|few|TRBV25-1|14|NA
CASSGGHNNYGYTF
TGTGCCAGCAGTGGGGGACATAATAACTATGGCTACACCTTC
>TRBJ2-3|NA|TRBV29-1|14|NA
CSVSIFSLPDTQYF
TGCAGCGTTTCTATTTTTTCCCTCCCAGATACGCAGTATTTT
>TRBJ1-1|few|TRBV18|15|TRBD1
CASHRDRGLGTEAFF
TGTGCCAGCCACCGGGACAGGGGGCTGGGAACTGAAGCTTTCTTT
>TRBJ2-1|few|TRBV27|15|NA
CASSLLRGSYNEQFF
TGTGCCAGCAGTTTGTTGAGGGGTTCCTACAATGAGCAGTTCTTC
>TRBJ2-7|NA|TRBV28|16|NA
CASRLSTGTGMHEQYF
TGTGCCAGCAGACTCAGTACCGGCACAGGGATGCACGAGCAGTACTTC
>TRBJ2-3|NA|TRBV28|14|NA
CASALQQKGDTQYF
TGTGCCAGCGCTCTCCAGCAAAAGGGGGATACGCAGTATTTT
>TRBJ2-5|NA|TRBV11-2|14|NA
CASAPGEPFGPQYF
TGTGCCAGCGCCCCGGGGGAACCCTTCGGGCCCCAGTACTTC
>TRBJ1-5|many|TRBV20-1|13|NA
CSAIRDSNQPQHF
TGCAGTGCTATACGGGATAGCAATCAGCCCCAGCATTTT
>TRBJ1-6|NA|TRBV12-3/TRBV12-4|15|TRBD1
CASSSGTAYNSPLHF
TGTGCCAGCAGTTCCGGGACAGCTTATAATTCACCCCTCCACTTT
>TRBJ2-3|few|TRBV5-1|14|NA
CASSLGQHTDTQYF
TGCGCCAGCAGCCTAGGACAGCACACAGATACGCAGTATTTT
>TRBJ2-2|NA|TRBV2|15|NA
CASSEYRVRSGELFF
TGTGCCAGCAGTGAATACAGGGTTCGGAGCGGGGAGCTGTTTTTT
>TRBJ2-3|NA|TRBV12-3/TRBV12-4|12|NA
CASSTSADTQYF
TGTGCCAGCAGTACATCGGCAGATACGCAGTATTTT
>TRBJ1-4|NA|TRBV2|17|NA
CASSDSRNGGLGEKLFF
TGTGCCAGCAGTGACTCCCGCAACGGGGGTTTGGGGGAAAAACTGTTTTTT
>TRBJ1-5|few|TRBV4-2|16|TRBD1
CASSQEPGQSNQPQHF
TGTGCCAGCAGCCAAGAACCGGGACAGAGCAATCAGCCCCAGCATTTT
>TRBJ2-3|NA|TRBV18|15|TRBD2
CASSSTSGTTDTQYF
TGTGCCAGCTCATCGACTAGCGGGACGACAGATACGCAGTATTTT
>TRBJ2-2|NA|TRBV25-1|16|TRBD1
CASSGRRTGDTGEMFF
TGTGCCAGCAGTGGTCGGCGGACAGGGGACACCGGGGAGATGTTTTTT
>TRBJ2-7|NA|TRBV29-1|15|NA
CSVAGTGTPFYEQYF
TGCAGCGTTGCGGGAACCGGGACGCCATTCTACGAGCAGTACTTC
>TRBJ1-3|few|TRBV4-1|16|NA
CASSQANAVSGNTIYF
TGCGCCAGCAGCCAAGCCAACGCTGTCTCTGGAAACACCATATATTTT
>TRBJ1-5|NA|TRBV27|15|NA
CASSLWGQSNQPQHF
TGTGCCAGCAGTTTATGGGGGCAGTCCAATCAGCCCCAGCATTTT
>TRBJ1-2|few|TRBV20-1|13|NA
CSARPGLNYGYTF
TGCAGTGCTAGACCCGGGCTGAACTATGGCTACACCTTC
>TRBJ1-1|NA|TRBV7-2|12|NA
CASSLGGAGAFF
TGTGCCAGCAGCTTAGGGGGGGCTGGAGCTTTCTTT